The 20 T cell receptor beta chains reported below all come from one sample, sequenced in a study of cytomegalovirus exposure and HLA in healthy donors. PCR used 60 Vbeta primers and 13 Jbeta primers. Measured with immunoSEQ multiplex PCR; TCRdb has only the in-frame clones, and not every one. The table lists some 180,000 clones, around 80% of them singletons. Sequenced sample: PBMCs. The receptors stem from a young man in good health and CMV-seronegative.

This clone occurred once. The chain couples TRBV6-1 to TRBJ2-3; 15 bases map to TRBD2. V lost 4 bases, J lost 6 bases, and 5 bases stayed unmatched. CDR3 length: 16 residues. Germline V gene sequence: CDR1 MNHNS, CDR2 SASEGT. The CDR3 here is CASSGRTSGRDDTQYF. In DNA, the CDR3 is TGTGCCAGCAGTGGTAGGACTAGCGGGAGGGATGATACGCAGTATTTT.

This clone was recorded a few times. The chain links TRBV2 to TRBJ1-5; 7 nucleotides agree with TRBD1. V dropped 6 bases and J dropped 3; count of bases not matched to a gene: 5. The V gene's germline CDR1 is SNHLY and CDR2 FYNNEI. This CDR3 comprises 14 residues. The CDR3 here is CASRRDRVNQPQHF. As DNA, the CDR3 is TGTGCCAGCAGGAGAGACAGGGTCAATCAGCCCCAGCATTTT.

The chain recombines TRBV15 with TRBJ2-7; 10 bases map to TRBD1. The CDR3 sequence is 16 residues long. Germline-derived CDR1 and CDR2 are LNHNV and YYDKDF (reference sequence). The V and J ends lost 3 bases and 4 bases, in that order; junction bases with no gene match: 9. The CDR3 here is CATSRKRAGQGYEQYF. The CDR3 DNA follows: TGTGCCACCAGCAGGAAACGGGCGGGACAGGGGTACGAGCAGTACTTC.

This chain uses TRBV27 with TRBJ1-2; weak D call: TRBD1 (6 bases). Trimming removed 4 bases from V and 1 base from J, with 22 bases in between. The CDR3 has 18 amino acids. Germline V CDR1 and CDR2: MNHEY, SMNVEV (reference sequence). Written as DNA, the CDR3 is TGTGCCAGCAGTTCCTACCTAATGACAGGCGTAGTTAACTATGGCTACACCTTC. Translated: CASSSYLMTGVVNYGYTF.

The V call is TRBV5-4, the J call TRBJ1-4, with D possibly being TRBD1 (6 bases). CDR1 is SGHNT and CDR2 is YYREEE in the germline V gene (reference sequence). V was shortened by 3 bases and J by 6 bases, with 12 bases between the two germline ends. This CDR3 contains 14 residues. This CDR3 is CASSSQGRHEKLFF. As DNA, the CDR3 is TGTGCCAGCAGCTCACAGGGACGTCATGAAAAACTGTTTTTT. Full variable domain (outside the CDR3, taken from reference TRBV5-4 and TRBJ1-4): ETGVTQSPTHLIKTRGQQVTLRCSSQSGHNTVSWYQQALGQGPQFIFQYYREEENGRGNFPPRFSGLQFPNYSSELNVNALELDDSALYLCASSSQGRHEKLFFGSGTQLSVL.

The chain uses TRBV6-5 and TRBJ1-2, with D tentatively TRBD1 (6 bases). V was trimmed by 4 bases and J by 4 bases, leaving 16 bases between them. The CDR3 contains 15 residues. CDR1 and CDR2 from the germline V gene are MNHEY and SVGAGI. DNA for the CDR3: TGTGCCAGCAGTTCCATCAGGGGCGATGGCTATGGCTACACCTTC. It is translated as CASSSIRGDGYGYTF.

The genes are TRBV4-2 and TRBJ2-5; TRBD2 matches 8 bases. The CDR3 extends over 19 amino acids. Germline V gene sequence: CDR1 LGHNA, CDR2 YNFKEQ. Trimming at V came to 0 bases and at J to 4 bases, leaving 16 bases not matched to a gene. The CDR3 DNA follows: TGTGCCAGCAGCCAAGACCCGGGGTCGGGGGCGGGAGGCTCAGAGACCCAGTACTTC. Protein: CASSQDPGSGAGGSETQYF.

This clone came up once. The chain has TRBV6-5 and TRBJ2-5; possibly TRBD2 for D (6 bases). The J call may be faulty, since TRBJ2-7 better matches the DNA end. The CDR3 is 14 residues long. CDR1 is MNHEY and CDR2 is SVGAGI in the germline V gene. In DNA form, the CDR3 reads TGTGCCAGCAGTTCTCCGACTAGATCCTACGAGCAGTACTTC. Translating gives CASSSPTRSYEQYF.

The V and J genes are TRBV28 and TRBJ2-2; D ambiguous. The CDR3 extends over 13 amino acids. With 4 bases removed from V and 1 base from J, the gap between germline ends came to 4 bases. Germline loops: CDR1 MDHEN, CDR2 SYDVKM. Here the CDR3 reads CASSSVNTGELFF. CDR3 nucleotides: TGTGCCAGCAGTTCCGTGAACACCGGGGAGCTGTTTTTT.

The chain couples TRBV5-6 to TRBJ2-2; 7 bases are shared with TRBD2. The germline CDR1 and CDR2 sequences are SGHDT and YYEEEE. The CDR3 is made up of 17 amino acids. J gave up 1 base and V 2 bases, and 8 bases lay outside the gene matches. DNA for the CDR3: TGTGCCAGCAGCTTTTCACCGCTAGCGGAGAACACCGGGGAGCTGTTTTTT. This codes for CASSFSPLAENTGELFF. Drawing the rest from reference TRBV5-6 and TRBJ2-2, the complete variable domain is DAGVTQSPTHLIKTRGQQVTLRCSPKSGHDTVSWYQQALGQGPQFIFQYYEEEERQRGNFPDRFSGHQFPNYSSELNVNALLLGDSALYLCASSFSPLAENTGELFFGEGSRLTVL.

The rearrangement uses TRBV27 and TRBJ2-1; 9 nucleotides align to TRBD2. Per germline, CDR1 MNHEY and CDR2 SMNVEV (reference sequence). The CDR3 runs to 16 residues. Trimming removed 5 bases from V and 7 bases from J; junction bases left unmatched: 12. The CDR3 coding sequence is TGTGCCAGCAGTCCCAAAAGCGGGAGGATCATAAATGAGCAGTTCTTC. Amino acid sequence: CASSPKSGRIINEQFF.

The chain's CDR3 is CASSPQDSGTEAFF. The CDR3 DNA reads as TGTGCCAGCTCACCCCAGGACAGTGGGACTGAAGCTTTCTTT. This chain joins TRBV18 and TRBJ1-1; D is possibly TRBD1 (6 bases). V was pared by 3 bases and J by 5 bases, with 13 bases between. CDR1 and CDR2 from the germline V gene are KGHSH and LQKENI. The CDR3 totals 14 residues.

The gene calls are TRBV7-8 and TRBJ1-5; D unclear. Germline V gene data show CDR1 as SGHVS and CDR2 as FQNEAQ. The CDR3 has 16 amino acids. The germline V and J ends were trimmed by 1 base and 2 bases, with 12 bases remaining between them. The CDR3 region has the DNA TGTGCCAGCAGCTTAGTATCGAGGGCAGGCAATCAGCCCCAGCATTTT. Its translation: CASSLVSRAGNQPQHF. Combining the CDR3 with reference TRBV7-8 and TRBJ1-5 gives the whole variable domain GAGVSQSPRYKVAKRGQDVALRCDPISGHVSLFWYQQALGQGPEFLTYFQNEAQLDKSGLPSDRFFAERPEGSVSTLKIQRTQQEDSAVYLCASSLVSRAGNQPQHFGDGTRLSIL.

The sample holds a few counts of this clone. V gene TRBV14 combines with J gene TRBJ1-4; D is possibly TRBD1 (6 bases). CDR3 length: 15 amino acids. Trimming pared 0 bases from V and 8 bases from J, leaving 13 bases between. Germline CDR1 and CDR2: SGHDN and FVKESK. The CDR3 coding sequence is TGTGCCAGCAGCCAAGATAGCTGGGGGCGCGAAAAACTGTTTTTT. It codes for CASSQDSWGREKLFF.

V is TRBV27 and J is TRBJ2-3; D perhaps matches TRBD1 (6 bases). Germline V gene sequence: CDR1 MNHEY, CDR2 SMNVEV (reference sequence). The germline V and J ends were trimmed by 0 bases and 1 base, with 11 bases remaining between them. The CDR3 spans 16 residues. Written as DNA, the CDR3 is TGTGCCAGCAGTTTATCGAGGGACACACGCACAGATACGCAGTATTTT. This codes for CASSLSRDTRTDTQYF.

J is TRBJ1-2 and V is TRBV28; D remains ambiguous. This CDR3 is built from 14 residues. The germline gives CDR1 MDHEN, CDR2 SYDVKM. V was trimmed by 1 base and J by 5 bases, leaving 11 bases between them. CDR3 sequence reads: CASSLLGSFYGYTF. In DNA form, the CDR3 reads TGTGCCAGCAGTTTATTGGGCAGTTTTTATGGCTACACCTTC.

V and J are TRBV5-1 and TRBJ2-5, with 8 bases aligning to TRBD1. Unmatched junction bases numbered 6, after V lost 3 bases and J lost 5 bases. The CDR3 sequence is 14 residues long. Per germline, CDR1 SGHRS and CDR2 YFSETQ. CDR3 sequence: CASSSGQGAETQYF. The CDR3 DNA follows: TGCGCCAGCAGCTCCGGACAGGGCGCGGAGACCCAGTACTTC.

The chain combines TRBV28 with TRBJ1-1, with TRBD1 as a possible D gene (5 bases). Germline V CDR1 and CDR2: MDHEN, SYDVKM. Trimming left V 4 bases short and J 5 bases short, with 14 bases between. This CDR3 contains 14 residues. The CDR3: CASSSNGGLTEAFF. CDR3 nucleotide sequence: TGTGCCAGCAGTTCCAACGGGGGGTTGACTGAAGCTTTCTTT.

This clone was observed a few times. The chain carries TRBV5-1 and TRBJ2-7, with D hard to call. The length of the CDR3 is 15 residues. The V end lost 0 bases, the J end lost 0 bases, and 10 bases lay between the germline ends. Germline assignment: CDR1 SGHRS and CDR2 YFSETQ. For the CDR3, the DNA is TGCGCCAGCAGCTTGGATTCGGTTGCCTCCTACGAGCAGTACTTC. This translates into CASSLDSVASYEQYF.

This chain connects TRBV9 to TRBJ2-5, with D perhaps TRBD2 (5 bases). This CDR3 contains 15 residues. The germline CDR1 and CDR2 sequences are SGDLS and YYNGEE. V was cut by 4 bases and J by 4 bases, with 17 bases left in between. The CDR3 DNA sequence: TGTGCCAGCAGCCCAATGATCGGGAACGGAGAGACCCAGTACTTC. Translating gives CASSPMIGNGETQYF.